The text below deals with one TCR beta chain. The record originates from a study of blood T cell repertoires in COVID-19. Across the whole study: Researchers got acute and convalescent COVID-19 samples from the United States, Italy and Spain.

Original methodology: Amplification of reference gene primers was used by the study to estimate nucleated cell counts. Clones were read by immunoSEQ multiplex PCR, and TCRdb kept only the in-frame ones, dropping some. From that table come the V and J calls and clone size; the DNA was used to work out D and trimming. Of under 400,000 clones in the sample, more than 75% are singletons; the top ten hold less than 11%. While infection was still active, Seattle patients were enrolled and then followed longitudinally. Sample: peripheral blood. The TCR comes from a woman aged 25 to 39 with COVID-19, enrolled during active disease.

The CDR3, as DNA: TGTGCCTGGAGTCTTTTGCTGGGAGCCTACGAGCAGTACTTC. This sequence encodes CAWSLLLGAYEQYF. The chain recombines TRBV30 with TRBJ2-7; a possible D gene is TRBD2 (5 bases). The CDR3 runs 14 residues. Deletions cut 2 bases from V and 2 bases from J, with 13 bases between. CDR1 is GTSNPN, CDR2 SVGIG, per germline (reference sequence). The full variable domain, completed using reference TRBV30 and TRBJ2-7, is SQTIHQWPATLVQPVGSPLSLECTVEGTSNPNLYWYRQAAGRGLQLLFYSVGIGQISSEVPQNLSASRPQDRQFILSSKKLLLSDSGFYLCAWSLLLGAYEQYFGPGTRLTVT.